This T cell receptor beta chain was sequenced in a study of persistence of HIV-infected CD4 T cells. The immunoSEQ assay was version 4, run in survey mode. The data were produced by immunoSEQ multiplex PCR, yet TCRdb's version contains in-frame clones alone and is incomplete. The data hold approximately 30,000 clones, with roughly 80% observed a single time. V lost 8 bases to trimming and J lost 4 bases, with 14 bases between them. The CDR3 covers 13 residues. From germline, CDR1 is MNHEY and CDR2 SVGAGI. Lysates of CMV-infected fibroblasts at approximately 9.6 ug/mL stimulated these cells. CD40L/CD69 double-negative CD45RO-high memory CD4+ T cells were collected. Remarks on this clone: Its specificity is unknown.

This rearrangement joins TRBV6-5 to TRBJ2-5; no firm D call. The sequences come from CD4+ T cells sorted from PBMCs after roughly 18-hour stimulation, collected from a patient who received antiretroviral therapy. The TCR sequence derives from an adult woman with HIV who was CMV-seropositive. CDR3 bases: TGTGCCAGCGGACGACTGGGCGCAGAGACCCAGTACTTC. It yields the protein CASGRLGAETQYF.